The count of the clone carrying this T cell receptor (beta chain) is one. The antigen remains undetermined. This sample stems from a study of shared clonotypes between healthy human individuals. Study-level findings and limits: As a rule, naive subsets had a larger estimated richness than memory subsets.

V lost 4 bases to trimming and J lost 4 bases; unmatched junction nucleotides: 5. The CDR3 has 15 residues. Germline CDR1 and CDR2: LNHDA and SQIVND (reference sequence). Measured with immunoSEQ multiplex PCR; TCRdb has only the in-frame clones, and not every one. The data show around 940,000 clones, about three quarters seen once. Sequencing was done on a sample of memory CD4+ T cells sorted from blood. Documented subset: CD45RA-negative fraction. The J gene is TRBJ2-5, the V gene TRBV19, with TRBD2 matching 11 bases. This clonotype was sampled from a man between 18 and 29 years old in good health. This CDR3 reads CASSSTSGSGETQYF. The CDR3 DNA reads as TGTGCCAGTAGTAGTACTAGCGGGAGTGGAGAGACCCAGTACTTC.